This T cell receptor beta chain originates from a study of neoadjuvant anti-PD-1 for oral cavity cancer. The overall study: Around day 43, patients without progression received a fourth nivolumab dose before surgery.

The CDR3 totals 16 residues. CDR1 and CDR2 (germline): SGHTA, FQGNSA. Deletions cut 1 base from V and 3 bases from J, with 16 bases between. Time point defined: after neoadjuvant nivolumab, at surgical resection. Profiling relied on immunoSEQ multiplex PCR, and the TCRdb table lists in-frame clones only, not all of them. Of over 14,000 clones listed, about 74% are singletons. The chain has TRBV7-2 and TRBJ2-7; TRBD1 might be the D (6 bases). This TCR was recovered from a person between 35 and 79 years old with oral cavity squamous cell carcinoma. The material sequenced was PBMCs, taken after nivolumab (anti-PD-1) treatment. CDR3 amino acids: CASSLEGLQGFYEQYF. CDR3 bases: TGTGCCAGCAGCTTAGAGGGGCTACAGGGTTTCTACGAGCAGTACTTC.